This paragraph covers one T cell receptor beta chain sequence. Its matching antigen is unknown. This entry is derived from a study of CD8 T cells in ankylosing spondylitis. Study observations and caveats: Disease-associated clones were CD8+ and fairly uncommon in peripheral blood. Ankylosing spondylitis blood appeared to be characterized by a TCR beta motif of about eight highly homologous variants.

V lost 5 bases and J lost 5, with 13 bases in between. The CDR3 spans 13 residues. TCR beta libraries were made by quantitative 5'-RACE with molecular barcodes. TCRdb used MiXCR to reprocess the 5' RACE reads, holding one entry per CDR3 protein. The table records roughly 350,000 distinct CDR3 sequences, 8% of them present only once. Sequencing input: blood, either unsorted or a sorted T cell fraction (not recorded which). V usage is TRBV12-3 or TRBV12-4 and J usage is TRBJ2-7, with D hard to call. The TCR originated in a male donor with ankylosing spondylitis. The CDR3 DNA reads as TGTGCCAGCAGTCCTCGCCCCTTCCACGAGCAGTACTTC. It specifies CASSPRPFHEQYF.